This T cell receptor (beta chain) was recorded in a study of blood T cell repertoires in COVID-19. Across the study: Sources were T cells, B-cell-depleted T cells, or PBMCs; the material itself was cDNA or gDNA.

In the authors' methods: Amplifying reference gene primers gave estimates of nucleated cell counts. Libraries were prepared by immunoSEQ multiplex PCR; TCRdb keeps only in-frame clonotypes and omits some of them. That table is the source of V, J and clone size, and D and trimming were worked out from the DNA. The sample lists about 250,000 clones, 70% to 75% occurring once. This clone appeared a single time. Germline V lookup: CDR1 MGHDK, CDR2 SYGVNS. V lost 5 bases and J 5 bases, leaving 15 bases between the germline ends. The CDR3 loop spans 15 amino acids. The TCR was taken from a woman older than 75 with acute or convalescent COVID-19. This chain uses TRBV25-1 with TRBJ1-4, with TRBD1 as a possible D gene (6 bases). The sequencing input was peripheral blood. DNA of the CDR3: TGTGCCAGCAGTCCCACGGACAGCTTGAATGAAAAACTGTTTTTT. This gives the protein CASSPTDSLNEKLFF.